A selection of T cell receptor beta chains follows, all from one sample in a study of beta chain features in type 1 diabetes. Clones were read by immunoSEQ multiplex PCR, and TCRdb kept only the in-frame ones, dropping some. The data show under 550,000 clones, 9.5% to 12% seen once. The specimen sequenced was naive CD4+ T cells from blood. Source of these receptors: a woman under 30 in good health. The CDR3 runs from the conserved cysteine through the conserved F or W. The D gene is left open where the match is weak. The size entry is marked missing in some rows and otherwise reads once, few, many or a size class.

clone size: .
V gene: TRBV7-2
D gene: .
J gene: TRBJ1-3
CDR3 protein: CASSLQVLLSGNTIYF
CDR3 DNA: TGTGCCAGCAGCTTACAGGTCCTTCTCTCTGGAAACACCATATATTTT

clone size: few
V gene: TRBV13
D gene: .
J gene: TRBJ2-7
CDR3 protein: CASNRGIGYYEQYF
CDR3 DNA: TGTGCCAGCAATCGAGGGATCGGCTACTACGAGCAGTACTTC

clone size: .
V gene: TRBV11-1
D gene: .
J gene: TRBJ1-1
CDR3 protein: CASSHYIFRTVNTEAFF
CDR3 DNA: TGTGCCAGCAGCCACTACATATTTCGGACGGTTAACACTGAAGCTTTCTTT

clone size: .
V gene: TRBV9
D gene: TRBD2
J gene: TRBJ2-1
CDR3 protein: CASSVERSGIMNEQFF
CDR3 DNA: TGTGCCAGCAGCGTAGAACGCAGCGGGATTATGAATGAGCAGTTCTTC

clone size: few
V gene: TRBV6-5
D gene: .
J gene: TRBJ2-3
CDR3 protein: CASSPTVWAQYF
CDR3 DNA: TGTGCCAGCAGTCCGACCGTCTGGGCGCAGTATTTT

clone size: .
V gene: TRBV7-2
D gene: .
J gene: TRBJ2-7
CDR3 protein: CASSLAGRYEQYF
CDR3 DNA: TGTGCCAGCAGCTTAGCGGGGCGGTACGAGCAGTACTTC

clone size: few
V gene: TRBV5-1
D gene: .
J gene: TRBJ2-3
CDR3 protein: CASSLVAPDTQYF
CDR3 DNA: TGCGCCAGCAGCTTGGTCGCACCAGATACGCAGTATTTT

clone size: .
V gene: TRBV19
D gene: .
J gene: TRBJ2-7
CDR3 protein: CASSRGDSLTYEQYF
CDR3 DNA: TGTGCCAGTAGCCGGGGGGACAGTTTAACCTACGAGCAGTACTTC

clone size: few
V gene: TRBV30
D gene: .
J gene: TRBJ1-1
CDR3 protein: CAWSRKEAFF
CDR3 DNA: TGTGCCTGGAGCAGGAAAGAAGCTTTCTTT

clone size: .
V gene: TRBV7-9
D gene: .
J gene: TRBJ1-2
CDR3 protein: CASSLHRADGYTF
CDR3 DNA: TGTGCCAGCAGCTTACACAGGGCTGATGGCTACACCTTC

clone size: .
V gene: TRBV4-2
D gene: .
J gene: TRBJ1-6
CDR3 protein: CASSQAGNSYNSPLHF
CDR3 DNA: TGTGCCAGCAGCCAAGCGGGGAACTCCTATAATTCACCCCTCCACTTT

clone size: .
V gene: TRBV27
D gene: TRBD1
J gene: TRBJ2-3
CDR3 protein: CASSHISRTGETDTQYF
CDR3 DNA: TGTGCCAGCAGTCACATTTCTCGGACAGGGGAAACAGATACGCAGTATTTT

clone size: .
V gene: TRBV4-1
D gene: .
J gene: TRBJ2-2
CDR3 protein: CASSQERQISGELFF
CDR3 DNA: TGCGCCAGCAGCCAAGAGCGGCAGATCTCCGGGGAGCTGTTTTTT

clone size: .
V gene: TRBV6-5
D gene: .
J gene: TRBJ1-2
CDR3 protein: CASSHTANYGYTF
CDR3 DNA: TGTGCCAGCAGCCATACAGCAAACTATGGCTACACCTTC

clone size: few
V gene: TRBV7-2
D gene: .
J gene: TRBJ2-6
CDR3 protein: CASSLYAGTSSGANVLTF
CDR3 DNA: TGTGCCAGCAGCTTATATGCAGGGACGAGTTCTGGGGCCAACGTCCTGACTTTC

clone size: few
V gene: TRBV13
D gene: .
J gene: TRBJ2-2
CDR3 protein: CASSLEGRGRINTGELFF
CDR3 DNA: TGTGCCAGCAGCTTAGAGGGCAGGGGACGTATTAACACCGGGGAGCTGTTTTTT

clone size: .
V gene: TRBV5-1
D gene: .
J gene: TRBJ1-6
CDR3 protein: CASSLTQGQGYSPLHF
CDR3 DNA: TGCGCCAGCAGCTTGACTCAGGGGCAGGGATATTCACCCCTCCACTTT

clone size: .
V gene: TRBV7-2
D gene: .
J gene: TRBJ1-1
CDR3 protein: CANGLPMNTEAFF
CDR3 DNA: TGTGCCAACGGCCTCCCCATGAACACTGAAGCTTTCTTT

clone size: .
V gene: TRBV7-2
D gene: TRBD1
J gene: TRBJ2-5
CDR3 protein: CASSLGGQAETQYF
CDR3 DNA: TGTGCCAGCAGCTTAGGGGGACAGGCGGAGACCCAGTACTTC

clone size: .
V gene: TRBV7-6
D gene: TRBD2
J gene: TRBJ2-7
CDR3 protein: CASSLRAGIYEQYF
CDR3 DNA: TGTGCCAGCAGCTTAAGAGCGGGAATCTACGAGCAGTACTTC

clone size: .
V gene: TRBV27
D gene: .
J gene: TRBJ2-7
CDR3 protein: CASSLNRDTYEQYF
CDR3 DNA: TGTGCCAGCAGTTTAAACAGGGATACCTACGAGCAGTACTTC

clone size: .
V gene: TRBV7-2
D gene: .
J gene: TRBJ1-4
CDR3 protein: CASSLRSGAEKLFF
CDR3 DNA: TGTGCCAGCAGCTTAAGGAGCGGCGCGGAAAAACTGTTTTTT

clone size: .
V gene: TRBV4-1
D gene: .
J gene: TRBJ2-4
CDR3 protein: CASSLYATGPNLLLAKNIQYF
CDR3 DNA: TGCGCCAGCAGCCTCTACGCAACTGGTCCCAACCTTCTCCTAGCCAAAAACATTCAGTACTTC

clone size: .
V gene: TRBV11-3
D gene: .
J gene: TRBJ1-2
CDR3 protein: CASSLSLMGSGGYTF
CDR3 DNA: TGTGCCAGCAGCTTGTCTCTTATGGGGTCGGGTGGCTACACCTTC

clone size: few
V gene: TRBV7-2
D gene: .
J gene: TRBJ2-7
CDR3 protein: CASSLGGGLLYEQYF
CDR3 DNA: TGTGCCAGCAGCTTAGGGGGAGGACTTCTCTACGAGCAGTACTTC

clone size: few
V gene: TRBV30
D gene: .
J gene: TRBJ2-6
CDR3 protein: CAWRPTRRIAGANVLTF
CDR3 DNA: TGTGCCTGGAGGCCCACTAGACGGATAGCTGGGGCCAACGTCCTGACTTTC

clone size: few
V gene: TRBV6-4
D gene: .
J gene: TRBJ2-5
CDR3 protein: CASSDELWDTVQETQYF
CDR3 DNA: TGTGCCAGCAGTGACGAACTATGGGATACCGTCCAAGAGACCCAGTACTTC

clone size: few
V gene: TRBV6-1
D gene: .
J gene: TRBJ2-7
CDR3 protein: CASSTYEQYF
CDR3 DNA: TGTGCCAGCTCCACCTACGAGCAGTACTTC

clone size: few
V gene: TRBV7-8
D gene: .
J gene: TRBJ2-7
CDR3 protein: CASSAKSIQIMDEQYF
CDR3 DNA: TGTGCCAGCAGCGCGAAGAGTATTCAGATTATGGACGAGCAGTACTTC

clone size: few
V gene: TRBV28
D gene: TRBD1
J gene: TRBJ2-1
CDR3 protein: CASSLRTGPQFF
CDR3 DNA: TGTGCCAGCAGTCTTAGGACAGGTCCGCAGTTCTTC

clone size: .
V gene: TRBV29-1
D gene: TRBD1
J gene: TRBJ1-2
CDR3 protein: CSVSPETGLYGYTF
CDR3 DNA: TGCAGCGTATCCCCCGAGACAGGGCTTTATGGCTACACCTTC

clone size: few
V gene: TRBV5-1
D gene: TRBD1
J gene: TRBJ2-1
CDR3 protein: CASSSATGRSSEQFF
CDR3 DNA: TGCGCCAGCAGCTCGGCGACAGGGAGAAGTTCTGAGCAGTTCTTC

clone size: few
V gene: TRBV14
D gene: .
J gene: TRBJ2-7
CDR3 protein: CASSQRTETYEQYF
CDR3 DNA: TGTGCCAGCAGCCAGAGGACAGAAACCTACGAGCAGTACTTC

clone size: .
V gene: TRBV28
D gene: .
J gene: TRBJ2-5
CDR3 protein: CASSLSFFRRQETQYF
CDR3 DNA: TGTGCCAGCAGTTTAAGTTTCTTCCGGAGGCAAGAGACCCAGTACTTC

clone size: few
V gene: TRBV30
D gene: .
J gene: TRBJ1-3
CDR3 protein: CAWSSTRTASSGNTIYF
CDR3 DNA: TGTGCCTGGAGTTCAACCCGGACAGCCTCCTCTGGAAACACCATATATTTT

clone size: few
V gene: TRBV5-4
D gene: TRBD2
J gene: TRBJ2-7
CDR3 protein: CASSPTGGGRIYEQYF
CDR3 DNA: TGTGCCAGCAGCCCTACGGGGGGCGGGAGGATCTACGAGCAGTACTTC

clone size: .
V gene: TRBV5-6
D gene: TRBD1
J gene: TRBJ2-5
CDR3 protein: CASSPRTGKETQYF
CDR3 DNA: TGTGCCAGCAGCCCCAGGACAGGGAAAGAGACCCAGTACTTC

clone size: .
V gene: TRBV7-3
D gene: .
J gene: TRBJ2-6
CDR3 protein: CASSLYRAGANVLTF
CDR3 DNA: TGTGCCAGCAGCTTATATAGAGCTGGGGCCAACGTCCTGACTTTC

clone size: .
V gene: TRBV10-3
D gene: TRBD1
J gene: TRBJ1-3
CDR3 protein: CAIRGGSGNTIYF
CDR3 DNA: TGTGCCATCAGAGGGGGCTCCGGAAACACCATATATTTT

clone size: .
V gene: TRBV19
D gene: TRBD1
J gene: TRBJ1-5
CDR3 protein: CASSTRTGEGQPQHF
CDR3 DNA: TGTGCCAGTAGTACGAGGACAGGGGAGGGTCAGCCCCAGCATTTT

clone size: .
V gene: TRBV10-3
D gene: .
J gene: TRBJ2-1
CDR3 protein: CAISESDTGGGSSYNEQFF
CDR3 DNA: TGTGCCATCAGTGAGTCCGATACAGGCGGAGGAAGCTCCTACAATGAGCAGTTCTTC

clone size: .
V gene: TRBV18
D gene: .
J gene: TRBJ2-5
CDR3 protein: CASSPLGETQYF
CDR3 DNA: TGTGCCAGCTCACCCTTGGGAGAGACCCAGTACTTC

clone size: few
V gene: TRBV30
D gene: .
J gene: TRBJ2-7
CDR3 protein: CAWSMGTYEQYF
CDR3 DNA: TGTGCCTGGAGTATGGGGACCTACGAGCAGTACTTC

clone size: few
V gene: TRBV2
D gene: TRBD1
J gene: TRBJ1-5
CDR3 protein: CASGGQSGDQPQHF
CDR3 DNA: TGTGCCAGCGGGGGACAGAGCGGGGATCAGCCCCAGCATTTT

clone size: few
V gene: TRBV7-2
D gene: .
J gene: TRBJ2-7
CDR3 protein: CASSLGGTTYEQYF
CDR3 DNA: TGTGCCAGCAGCTTAGGGGGGACAACCTACGAGCAGTACTTC

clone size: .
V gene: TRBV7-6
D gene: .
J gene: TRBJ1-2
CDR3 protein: CASSLGIRTDKESYGYTF
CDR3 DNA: TGTGCCAGCAGCTTAGGAATCCGGACAGATAAAGAAAGCTATGGCTACACCTTC